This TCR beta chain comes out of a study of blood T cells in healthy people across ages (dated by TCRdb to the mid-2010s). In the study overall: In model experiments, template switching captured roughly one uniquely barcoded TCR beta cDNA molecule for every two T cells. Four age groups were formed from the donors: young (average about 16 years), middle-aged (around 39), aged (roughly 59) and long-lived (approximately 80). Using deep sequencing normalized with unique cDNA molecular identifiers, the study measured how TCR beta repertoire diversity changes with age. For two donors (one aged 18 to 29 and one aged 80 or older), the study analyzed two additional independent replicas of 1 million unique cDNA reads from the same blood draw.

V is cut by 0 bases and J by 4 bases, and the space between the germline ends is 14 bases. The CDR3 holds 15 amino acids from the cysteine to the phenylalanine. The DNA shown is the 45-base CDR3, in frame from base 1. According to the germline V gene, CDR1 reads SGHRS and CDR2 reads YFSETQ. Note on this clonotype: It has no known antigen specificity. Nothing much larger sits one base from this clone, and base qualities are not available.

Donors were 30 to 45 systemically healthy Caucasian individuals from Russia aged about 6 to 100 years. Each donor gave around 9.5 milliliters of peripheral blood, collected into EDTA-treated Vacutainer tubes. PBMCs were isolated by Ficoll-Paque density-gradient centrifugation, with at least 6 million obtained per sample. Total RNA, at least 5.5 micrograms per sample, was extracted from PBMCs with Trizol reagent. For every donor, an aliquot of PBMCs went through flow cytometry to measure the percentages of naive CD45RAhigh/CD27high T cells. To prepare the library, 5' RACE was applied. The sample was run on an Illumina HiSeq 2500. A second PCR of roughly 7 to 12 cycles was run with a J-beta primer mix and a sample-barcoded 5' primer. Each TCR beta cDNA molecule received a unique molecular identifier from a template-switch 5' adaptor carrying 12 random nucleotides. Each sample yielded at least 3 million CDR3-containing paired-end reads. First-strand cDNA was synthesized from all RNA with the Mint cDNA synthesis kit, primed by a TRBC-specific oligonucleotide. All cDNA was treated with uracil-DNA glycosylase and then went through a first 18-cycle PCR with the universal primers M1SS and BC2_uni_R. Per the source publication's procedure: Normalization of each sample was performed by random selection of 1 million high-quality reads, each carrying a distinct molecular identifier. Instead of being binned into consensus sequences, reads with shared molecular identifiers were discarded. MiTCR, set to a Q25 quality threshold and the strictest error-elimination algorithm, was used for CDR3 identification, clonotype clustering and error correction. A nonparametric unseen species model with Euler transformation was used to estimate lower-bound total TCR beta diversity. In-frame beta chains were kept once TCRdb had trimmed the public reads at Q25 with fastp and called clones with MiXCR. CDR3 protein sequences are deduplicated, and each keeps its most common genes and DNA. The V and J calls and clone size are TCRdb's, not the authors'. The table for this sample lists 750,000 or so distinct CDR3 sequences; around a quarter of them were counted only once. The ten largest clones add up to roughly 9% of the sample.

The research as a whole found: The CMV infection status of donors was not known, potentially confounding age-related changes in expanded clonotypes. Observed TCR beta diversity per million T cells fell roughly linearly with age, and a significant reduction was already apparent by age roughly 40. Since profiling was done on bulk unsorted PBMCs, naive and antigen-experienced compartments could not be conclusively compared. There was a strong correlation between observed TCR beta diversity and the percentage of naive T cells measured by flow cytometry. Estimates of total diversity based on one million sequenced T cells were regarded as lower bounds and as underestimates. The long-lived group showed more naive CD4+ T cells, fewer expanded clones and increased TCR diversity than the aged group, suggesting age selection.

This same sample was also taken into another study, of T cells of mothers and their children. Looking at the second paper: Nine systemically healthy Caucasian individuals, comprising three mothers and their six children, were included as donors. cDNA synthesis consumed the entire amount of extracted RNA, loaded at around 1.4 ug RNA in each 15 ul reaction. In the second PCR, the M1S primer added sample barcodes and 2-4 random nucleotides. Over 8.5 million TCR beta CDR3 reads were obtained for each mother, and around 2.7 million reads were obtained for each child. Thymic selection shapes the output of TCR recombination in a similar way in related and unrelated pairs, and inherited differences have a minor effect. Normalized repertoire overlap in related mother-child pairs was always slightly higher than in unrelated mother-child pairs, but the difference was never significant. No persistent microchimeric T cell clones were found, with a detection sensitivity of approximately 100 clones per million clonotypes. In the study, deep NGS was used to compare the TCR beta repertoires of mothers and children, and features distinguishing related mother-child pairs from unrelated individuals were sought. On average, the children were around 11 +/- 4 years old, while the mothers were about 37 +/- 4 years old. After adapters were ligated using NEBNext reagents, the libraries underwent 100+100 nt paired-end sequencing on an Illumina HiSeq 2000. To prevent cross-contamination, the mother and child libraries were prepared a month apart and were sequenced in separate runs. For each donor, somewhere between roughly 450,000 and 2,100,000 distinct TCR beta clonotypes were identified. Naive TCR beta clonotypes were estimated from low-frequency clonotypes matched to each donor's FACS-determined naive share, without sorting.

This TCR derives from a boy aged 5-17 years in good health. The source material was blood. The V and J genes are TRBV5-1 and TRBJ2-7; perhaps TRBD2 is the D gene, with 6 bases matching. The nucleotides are TGCGCCAGCAGCTTGGGAATAGCGGATCCTTACGAGCAGTACTTC. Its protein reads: CASSLGIADPYEQYF.